The 26 T cell receptor beta chains below were found in one sample sequenced in a study of T cell clonotyping in hematopoietic cell transplantation. Libraries were prepared by immunoSEQ multiplex PCR; TCRdb keeps only in-frame clonotypes and omits some of them. The sample includes tens of thousands of clones, approximately 81% of them seen just once. The time point here: recipient sample about 28 days before transplant, after cytoreduction. The starting material was peripheral blood mononuclear cells, obtained before stem cell transplant. The receptors shown here come from a man in his sixties with acute myeloid leukemia. Some clones in this sample may be carry-over from other donors' samples.

The chain links TRBV29-1 to TRBJ2-7; D might be TRBD1 (6 bases). Looked up from germline, CDR1 is SQVTM and CDR2 is ANQGSEA. This CDR3 contains 12 residues. The V end was cut by 4 bases, the J end by 1 base, with 8 bases between. The CDR3 is CSVGGQSYEQYF. In DNA form, the CDR3 reads TGCAGCGTTGGAGGACAGTCCTACGAGCAGTACTTC.

This clone was counted once. This chain links TRBV19 with TRBJ2-3; 7 bases agree with TRBD1. V lost 4 bases, J lost 0 bases, and 4 bases stayed unmatched. Germline V lookup: CDR1 LNHDA, CDR2 SQIVND (reference sequence). This CDR3 has 15 amino acids. The CDR3: CASSSPGGSTDTQYF. The CDR3 nucleotides are TGTGCCAGTAGTAGTCCAGGGGGTAGCACAGATACGCAGTATTTT.

The chain links TRBV4-3 to TRBJ2-7, with a possible D match to TRBD2 (5 bases). The CDR3 totals 14 residues. V gave up 3 bases and J gave up 3 bases, with 12 bases separating them. CDR1 and CDR2 from the germline V gene are LGHNA and YSLEER. The CDR3: CASSQDREDYEQYF. The CDR3 nucleotides read TGCGCCAGCAGCCAGGACCGGGAAGACTACGAGCAGTACTTC.

The rearrangement links TRBV19 to TRBJ1-2; no clear D gene. The germline CDR1 and CDR2 sequences are LNHDA and SQIVND (reference sequence). The V gene lost 3 bases and the J gene lost 12 bases, with 26 bases spanning the gap. CDR3 length equals 16 residues. In DNA form, the CDR3 reads TGTGCCAGTAGTATCGGCACAGCGACCCCACTCTCGACGGACACCTTC. Its translation is CASSIGTATPLSTDTF. Supplemented by reference TRBV19 and TRBJ1-2, the full variable domain reads DGGITQSPKYLFRKEGQNVTLSCEQNLNHDAMYWYRQDPGQGLRLIYYSQIVNDFQKGDIAEGYSVSREKKESFPLTVTSAQKNPTAFYLCASSIGTATPLSTDTFGSGTRLTVV.

This rearrangement joins TRBV19 to TRBJ2-7, with D possibly being TRBD2 (7 bases). Germline loops: CDR1 LNHDA, CDR2 SQIVND (reference sequence). The V gene lost 1 base and the J gene lost 6 bases, with 10 bases spanning the gap. The CDR3 is 13 amino acids. The CDR3 DNA sequence: TGTGCCAGTAGTATAGTGGGGGGGCCCGAGCAGTACTTC. This sequence encodes CASSIVGGPEQYF.

This clone was seen a handful of times. The chain is built from TRBV19 and TRBJ1-6; 9 bases are a match to TRBD1. With 7 bases clipped from V and 10 bases from J, the junction kept 5 bases outside the gene matches. This CDR3 is 13 amino acids long. Germline-derived CDR1 and CDR2 are LNHDA and SQIVND (reference sequence). The CDR3 region is CASKDRGGSPLHF. The CDR3 DNA reads TGTGCCAGTAAGGACAGGGGAGGGTCACCCCTCCACTTT.

CDR3 sequence: CASSTGTGMGETYNEQFF. The DNA for the CDR3 is TGTGCCAGCAGCACCGGGACAGGGATGGGGGAGACCTACAATGAGCAGTTCTTC. The chain is built from TRBV4-2 and TRBJ2-1, with 9 bases fitting TRBD1. Unmatched junction bases numbered 13, after V lost 5 bases and J lost 2 bases. The CDR3 length is 18 residues. Germline CDR1 and CDR2: LGHNA and YNFKEQ.

V is TRBV28 and J is TRBJ2-3; D is perhaps TRBD2 (7 bases). From germline, CDR1 is MDHEN and CDR2 SYDVKM. Trimming took off 8 bases at V and 2 bases at J, with 17 bases between the two ends. The CDR3 length is 15 residues. The CDR3 DNA reads TGTGCCAGCCGCGTAGGGGGGGGATACACAGATACGCAGTATTTT. It yields the protein CASRVGGGYTDTQYF.

This clone came up a few times. The genes are TRBV12-5 and TRBJ1-5; 7 bases line up with TRBD1. Germline V gives CDR1 LGHNT, CDR2 FRNRAP. The V gene end was trimmed by 8 bases and the J gene end by 1 base; junction bases not matched to a gene: 5. The CDR3 has 14 amino acids. The CDR3, as DNA: TGTGCTAGTACAGGGGAGGGGAGCAATCAGCCCCAGCATTTT. Its protein is CASTGEGSNQPQHF. The complete variable domain, with remaining parts taken from reference TRBV12-5 and TRBJ1-5, reads DARVTQTPRHKVTEMGQEVTMRCQPILGHNTVFWYRQTMMQGLELLAYFRNRAPLDDSGMPKDRFSAEMPDATLATLKIQPSEPRDSAVYFCASTGEGSNQPQHFGDGTRLSIL.

CDR3 DNA: TGCGCCGGTCCGGGCCCCACGGGTTTAACCCTCCACTTT. As protein: CAGPGPTGLTLHF. V gene TRBV5-1 combines with J gene TRBJ1-6; the D is unclear. Germline V CDR1 and CDR2: SGHRS, YFSETQ. The CDR3 has 13 amino acids. Trimming took off 10 bases at V and 14 bases at J, with 22 bases between the two ends.

This clone turned up a few times. The rearrangement joins TRBV2 to TRBJ1-6; TRBD1 is a possible D gene (5 bases). The V and J ends lost 6 bases and 4 bases respectively, with 10 bases between them. From germline, CDR1 is SNHLY and CDR2 FYNNEI. The CDR3 sequence is 14 residues long. The CDR3 DNA reads as TGTGCCAGCAGCCGACAGCTATATAATTCACCCCTCCACTTT. Its protein is CASSRQLYNSPLHF.

The genes are TRBV14 and TRBJ2-3, with 7 positions matching TRBD1. The CDR3 covers 14 residues. The V gene end was trimmed by 5 bases and the J gene end by 8 bases; junction bases not matched to a gene: 10. Germline values: CDR1 SGHDN, CDR2 FVKESK. The CDR3: CASSWDPPGGTQYF. CDR3 in DNA: TGTGCCAGCAGCTGGGACCCGCCAGGGGGTACGCAGTATTTT.

The chain has TRBV6-5 and TRBJ1-6; no clear D. Germline CDR1 reads MNHEY; CDR2 reads SVGAGI. Trimming stripped 4 bases from V and 7 bases from J, with 8 bases between. The CDR3 extends over 13 amino acids. The CDR3 DNA reads TGTGCCAGCAGTTGGCTCGAAAATTCACCCCTCCACTTT. Residues: CASSWLENSPLHF.

V usage is TRBV7-9 and J usage is TRBJ1-2, with 7 bases identical to TRBD1. The CDR3 covers 12 residues. The V segment lost 4 bases and the J segment 5 bases; nucleotides outside the gene matches: 1. Germline CDR1 and CDR2: SEHNR and FQNEAQ (reference sequence). The chain's CDR3 is CASSSTGYGYTF. The CDR3 nucleotides read TGTGCCAGCAGCTCGACAGGGTATGGCTACACCTTC. Complete variable domain (other parts from reference TRBV7-9 and TRBJ1-2): DTGVSQNPRHKITKRGQNVTFRCDPISEHNRLYWYRQTLGQGPEFLTYFQNEAQLEKSRLLSDRFSAERPKGSFSTLEIQRTEQGDSAMYLCASSSTGYGYTFGSGTRLTVV.

The V call is TRBV7-2, the J call TRBJ2-2, with a possible D match to TRBD1 (5 bases). This CDR3 has 16 amino acids. Trimming took off 3 bases at V and 5 bases at J, with 16 bases between the two ends. Germline-derived CDR1 and CDR2 are SGHTA and FQGNSA. This CDR3 reads CASSFSTQGPTGELFF. The CDR3 nucleotides read TGTGCCAGCAGCTTTTCAACTCAGGGCCCTACCGGGGAGCTGTTTTTT.

This sequence joins TRBV7-2 and TRBJ2-7; D gene unclear. CDR3 length: 14 amino acids. V lost 3 bases to trimming and J lost 3 bases, with 12 bases between them. The germline CDR1 and CDR2 sequences are SGHTA and FQGNSA. This CDR3 reads CASSFGTAYYEQYF. For the CDR3, the DNA is TGTGCCAGCAGCTTTGGTACAGCCTACTACGAGCAGTACTTC.

This chain joins TRBV4-3 and TRBJ1-4; 7 nucleotides match TRBD1. The CDR3 spans 17 residues. Germline CDR1 LGHNA, CDR2 YSLEER. V lost 1 base and J lost 3; bases outside the gene matches: 8. The CDR3 here is CASSQGHRGYSNEKLFF. CDR3 coding DNA: TGCGCCAGCAGCCAAGGTCACAGGGGATATTCTAATGAAAAACTGTTTTTT.

The V call is TRBV4-1, the J call TRBJ1-4; 9 bases agree with TRBD1. From germline, CDR1 is MGHRA and CDR2 YSYEKL. Unmatched junction bases numbered 5, after V lost 7 bases and J lost 5 bases. CDR3 length: 14 residues. The CDR3 nucleotides are TGCGCCAGCACGACCGGGACAGGGAATGAAAAACTGTTTTTT. Its translation: CASTTGTGNEKLFF.

V gene TRBV4-1 combines with J gene TRBJ2-2; D is unclear. V lost 0 bases to trimming and J lost 5 bases, with 16 bases between them. CDR3 length equals 17 residues. The germline V gene encodes CDR1 MGHRA and CDR2 YSYEKL. CDR3 sequence (DNA): TGCGCCAGCAGCCAAGACTTCGGCACAGTTAGAACCGGGGAGCTGTTTTTT. Amino acid sequence: CASSQDFGTVRTGELFF.

This clone was seen more than once but under ten times. This chain connects TRBV7-6 to TRBJ1-5, with TRBD1 matching over 10 bases. The CDR3 contains 15 residues. CDR1 SGHVS and CDR2 FNYEAQ come from the germline V gene. The junction had 7 bases not matched to a gene; V was cut back by 5 bases and J by 6 bases. The CDR3 DNA reads TGTGCCAGCAGCCGCCGACAGGGGGCAGGTCAGCCCCAGCATTTT. It translates to CASSRRQGAGQPQHF.

V is TRBV19 and J is TRBJ1-1; D is unresolved. V lost 1 base, J lost 5 bases, and 14 bases lay in between. CDR1 is LNHDA and CDR2 is SQIVND in the germline V gene (reference sequence). This CDR3 contains 15 residues. The CDR3 spells CASSIGGMVATEAFF. CDR3 coding DNA: TGTGCCAGTAGTATAGGGGGAATGGTCGCGACTGAAGCTTTCTTT.

The chain couples TRBV4-2 to TRBJ2-3; TRBD2 aligns across 10 bases. V dropped 2 bases and J dropped 2; count of bases not matched to a gene: 1. This CDR3 comprises 15 residues. Germline lookup yields CDR1 LGHNA and CDR2 YNFKEQ. For the CDR3, the DNA is TGTGCCAGCAGCCAAAGCGGGGGGGTCACAGATACGCAGTATTTT. Amino acids: CASSQSGGVTDTQYF.

V usage is TRBV30 and J usage is TRBJ2-2; the D gene is possibly TRBD2 (6 bases). The germline CDR1 and CDR2 sequences are GTSNPN and SVGIG (reference sequence). The CDR3 is 14 amino acids. V was pared by 8 bases and J by 1 base, with 14 bases between. DNA of the CDR3: TGTGCCCGAACGGAGGGGATGAACACCGGGGAGCTGTTTTTT. It codes for CARTEGMNTGELFF.

The V gene is TRBV28, the J gene TRBJ2-7; 9 nucleotides match TRBD1. Germline loops: CDR1 MDHEN, CDR2 SYDVKM. J lost 6 bases, V lost 5 bases, and 8 bases had no gene match. This CDR3 has 14 residues. CDR3: CASSPRQGGSEQYF. CDR3 nucleotide sequence: TGTGCCAGCAGTCCCCGACAGGGGGGGTCCGAGCAGTACTTC.

This clone was seen a single time. The chain is built from TRBV4-3 and TRBJ2-3, with 9 nucleotides matching TRBD1. The CDR3 is 15 residues long. The junction had 0 bases not matched to a gene; V was cut back by 1 base and J by 1 base. Germline V gene data show CDR1 as LGHNA and CDR2 as YSLEER. The CDR3 protein is CASSQGTGGTDTQYF. The CDR3 bases are TGCGCCAGCAGCCAAGGGACAGGGGGCACAGATACGCAGTATTTT.

The chain recombines TRBV6-1 with TRBJ1-5; D unclear. The CDR3 has 12 amino acids. CDR1 MNHNS and CDR2 SASEGT come from the germline V gene. Between the trimmed V and J ends, which lost 4 bases and 7 bases, there was a span of 8 bases. The CDR3 DNA reads TGTGCCAGCAGTGGAGGGTGGCAGCCCCAGCATTTT. Protein product: CASSGGWQPQHF.